This passage covers 27 T cell receptor beta chains from one sample sequenced in a study of Ad26.COV2.S vaccination and SARS-CoV-2 variants. As to treatment: around 19 received Ad26.COV2.S at low or high dose, single or two shots; several received placebo; per-sample allocation not given. Each sample was drawn 63 days after the first injection (of vaccine or placebo). The repertoire was sequenced with immunoSEQ multiplex PCR; TCRdb's copy has only in-frame clones and lacks some. The data hold under 550,000 clones, with over 75% observed a single time. The specimen comprised peripheral blood, sampled in a trial of Ad26.COV2.S vaccine versus placebo. These receptors originate from a person between 18 and 59 years old who received the Ad26.COV2.S COVID-19 vaccine or a placebo.

The V gene is TRBV2, the J gene TRBJ2-7; D call uncertain. The V gene's germline CDR1 is SNHLY and CDR2 FYNNEI. V was clipped by 7 bases and J by 3 bases, with 19 bases between them. The CDR3 covers 15 residues. CDR3 nucleotide sequence: TGTGCCAGCACCCAAGCCAGTGACCTTGACTACGAGCAGTACTTC. Protein: CASTQASDLDYEQYF. The full variable domain, with the rest looked up from reference TRBV2 and TRBJ2-7, is EPEVTQTPSHQVTQMGQEVILRCVPISNHLYFYWYRQILGQKVEFLVSFYNNEISEKSEIFDDQFSVERPDGSNFTLKIRSTKLEDSAMYFCASTQASDLDYEQYFGPGTRLTVT.

This sequence joins TRBV10-3 and TRBJ2-3; 8 bases align to TRBD2. The CDR3 runs to 14 residues. The V and J ends lost 6 bases and 5 bases, in that order; junction bases with no gene match: 7. CDR1 and CDR2 from the germline V gene are ENHRY and SYGVKD. The DNA for the CDR3 is TGTGCCATCAGATTTAGCGGGGACGGAGATACGCAGTATTTT. The encoded protein is CAIRFSGDGDTQYF.

This chain joins TRBV5-4 and TRBJ2-3; 7 nucleotides match TRBD2. The CDR3 sequence is 15 residues long. Unmatched junction bases numbered 7, after V lost 0 bases and J lost 6 bases. CDR1 SGHNT and CDR2 YYREEE come from the germline V gene (reference sequence). In DNA form, the CDR3 reads TGTGCCAGCAGCTTGGCTAGCGGTCGGAGGGATACGCAGTATTTT. As protein: CASSLASGRRDTQYF.

The CDR3 bases are TGTGCCAGCAGCTTTTCAAGGGCTGGGGAGCTGTTTTTT. It is translated as CASSFSRAGELFF. This chain joins TRBV5-4 and TRBJ2-2; D not certain. V lost 2 bases to trimming and J lost 8 bases, with 10 bases between them. The CDR3 loop spans 13 amino acids. The germline V gene has CDR1 SGHNT and CDR2 YYREEE (reference sequence).

By sample share, this clone is medium-sized. The chain employs TRBV9 and TRBJ1-1; weak D call: TRBD1 (6 bases). Trimming removed 2 bases at V and 5 bases at J, with 13 bases between. This CDR3 is built from 14 residues. Germline CDR1 reads SGDLS; CDR2 reads YYNGEE. Here the CDR3 DNA reads TGTGCCAGCAGCGTCCAGGGGAGTTTGACTGAAGCTTTCTTT. Protein sequence: CASSVQGSLTEAFF.

Notes on this clone: This sample also contains other DNA sequences that code for the same CDR3. The chain is built from TRBV7-6 and TRBJ1-2; D possibly corresponds to TRBD1 (6 bases). Germline V gene lookup returns CDR1 SGHVS and CDR2 FNYEAQ. Trimming took off 2 bases at V and 4 bases at J, with 14 bases between the two ends. CDR3 length equals 15 residues. This CDR3 is CASSLSGQSGYGYTF. The CDR3 nucleotides read TGTGCCAGCAGCTTATCCGGACAGTCAGGCTATGGCTACACCTTC.

The gene calls are TRBV19 and TRBJ1-2; 7 bases are shared with TRBD1. J was trimmed by 7 bases and V by 5 bases; bases with no gene match: 10. CDR1 and CDR2 from the germline V gene are LNHDA and SQIVND (reference sequence). The CDR3 sequence is 14 residues long. The CDR3 region is CASSLYQGDSGYTF. In DNA, the CDR3 is TGTGCCAGTAGTCTATATCAGGGGGACTCTGGCTACACCTTC. Full variable domain (remainder filled in from reference TRBV19 and TRBJ1-2): DGGITQSPKYLFRKEGQNVTLSCEQNLNHDAMYWYRQDPGQGLRLIYYSQIVNDFQKGDIAEGYSVSREKKESFPLTVTSAQKNPTAFYLCASSLYQGDSGYTFGSGTRLTVV.

The CDR3 DNA reads as TGTGCCAGCACCTCGGTCGGGCTAGCGGCCCAAGAGACCCAGTACTTC. It codes for CASTSVGLAAQETQYF. This chain links TRBV7-2 with TRBJ2-5, with TRBD2 matching over 7 bases. The CDR3 is 16 residues long. The germline V gene encodes CDR1 SGHTA and CDR2 FQGNSA. J gave up 1 base and V 7 bases, and 12 bases lay outside the gene matches.

The V call is TRBV5-6, the J call TRBJ1-4; D is undetermined. V dropped 0 bases and J dropped 5 bases, with 8 bases sitting between them. The CDR3 length is 14 residues. The germline gives CDR1 SGHDT, CDR2 YYEEEE. As DNA, the CDR3 is TGTGCCAGCAGCTTGGTATCCCCCAATGAAAAACTGTTTTTT. This sequence encodes CASSLVSPNEKLFF.

This sequence joins TRBV25-1 and TRBJ1-3; no definite D call. The CDR3 consists of 16 residues. The V gene's germline CDR1 is MGHDK and CDR2 SYGVNS. V was clipped by 3 bases and J by 1 base, with 13 bases between them. Here the CDR3 DNA reads TGTGCCAGCAGTGACTCGAGAGAGAGGTCTGGAAACACCATATATTTT. Protein sequence: CASSDSRERSGNTIYF.

The chain carries TRBV19 and TRBJ1-6; no firm D call. The CDR3 covers 15 residues. From germline, CDR1 is LNHDA and CDR2 SQIVND (reference sequence). Trimming removed 8 bases at V and 3 bases at J, with 14 bases between. CDR3 sequence reads: CASPSDRFYNSPLHF. The CDR3, as DNA: TGTGCCAGTCCCTCGGACCGATTCTATAATTCACCCCTCCACTTT.

The V and J genes are TRBV28 and TRBJ2-3, with TRBD1 matching 7 bases. The CDR3 has 14 residues. Per germline, CDR1 MDHEN and CDR2 SYDVKM. J gave up 0 bases and V 7 bases, and 4 bases lay outside the gene matches. The CDR3 sequence: CASIGTASTDTQYF. CDR3 DNA: TGTGCCAGCATAGGGACAGCTAGCACAGATACGCAGTATTTT. Full variable domain (missing parts from reference TRBV28 and TRBJ2-3): DVKVTQSSRYLVKRTGEKVFLECVQDMDHENMFWYRQDPGLGLRLIYFSYDVKMKEKGDIPEGYSVSREKKERFSLILESASTNQTSMYLCASIGTASTDTQYFGPGTRLTVL.

The chain carries TRBV4-3 and TRBJ1-5; D is unclear. V was trimmed by 0 bases and J by 0 bases, leaving 6 bases between them. This CDR3 contains 15 residues. Germline CDR1 LGHNA, CDR2 YSLEER. The CDR3 is CASSQDHGSNQPQHF. The CDR3 DNA reads as TGCGCCAGCAGCCAAGATCACGGTAGCAATCAGCCCCAGCATTTT.

The CDR3: CASSFRSPLHF. The CDR3 nucleotides read TGTGCCAGCAGCTTCCGGTCACCCCTCCACTTT. V usage is TRBV7-2 and J usage is TRBJ1-6; no clear D. CDR1 is SGHTA, CDR2 FQGNSA, per germline. Trimming left V 3 bases short and J 10 bases short, with 4 bases between. This CDR3 contains 11 residues.

J is TRBJ2-5 and V is TRBV6-5, with 12 bases that match TRBD2. The CDR3 is 14 residues long. The V gene's germline CDR1 is MNHEY and CDR2 SVGAGI. V trimming: 11 bases; J trimming: 2 bases; junction bases outside the gene matches: 6. CDR3 sequence: CAGLAGGQQETQYF. The CDR3 DNA follows: TGTGCCGGTCTAGCGGGGGGGCAGCAAGAGACCCAGTACTTC.

The CDR3 sequence is CASSWAVQKLFF. The CDR3 nucleotides are TGTGCCAGCAGCTGGGCTGTTCAAAAACTGTTTTTT. J is TRBJ1-4 and V is TRBV13; no firm D call. Germline V lookup: CDR1 PRHDT, CDR2 FYEKMQ (reference sequence). The CDR3 contains 12 residues. V was clipped by 4 bases and J by 9 bases, with 9 bases between them.

The chain links TRBV10-2 to TRBJ1-5; D unresolved. The CDR3 spans 12 residues. Germline V gene sequence: CDR1 WSHSY, CDR2 SAAADI. V shed 10 bases and J shed 2 bases, with 9 bases lying between them. The CDR3 protein is CATRGGNQPQHF. The CDR3 DNA sequence: TGCGCCACCCGCGGGGGCAATCAGCCCCAGCATTTT.

The gene calls are TRBV27 and TRBJ2-1; 8 bases agree with TRBD2. The V segment lost 3 bases and the J segment 7 bases; nucleotides outside the gene matches: 8. The germline CDR1 and CDR2 sequences are MNHEY and SMNVEV (reference sequence). The CDR3 length is 15 residues. Here the CDR3 reads CASSFIRGGENEQFF. DNA of the CDR3: TGTGCCAGCAGTTTTATCCGGGGGGGCGAAAATGAGCAGTTCTTC.

The rearrangement joins TRBV21-1 to TRBJ1-6; the table names TRBD1, a call not compared with the DNA. TRBV21-1 is labeled a pseudogene. The CDR3 extends over 19 amino acids. Written as DNA, the CDR3 is TGTGCCAGCAGCAAAGGGGGGACAACCCTTAACTCCTATAATTCACCCCTCCACTTT. Protein sequence: CASSKGGTTLNSYNSPLHF.

The CDR3 DNA reads as TGTGCCAGTAGTACGGGCCCCGAAAAACTGTTTTTT. Amino acids: CASSTGPEKLFF. The chain is built from TRBV19 and TRBJ1-4; D not resolved. Trimming left V 4 bases short and J 8 bases short, with 8 bases between. CDR3 size: 12 residues. CDR1 LNHDA and CDR2 SQIVND come from the germline V gene (reference sequence).

This clone was found once. This rearrangement joins TRBV5-6 to TRBJ1-1; D might be TRBD1 (6 bases). The ends were cut back, 4 bases at V and 4 bases at J, with 11 bases in the middle. The CDR3 covers 13 residues. CDR1 and CDR2 (germline): SGHDT, YYEEEE. CDR3 coding DNA: TGTGCCAGCAGCGGAGGGGACACCACTGAAGCTTTCTTT. Its protein product is CASSGGDTTEAFF.

This chain connects TRBV3-1 (or the pseudogene TRBV3-2) to TRBJ2-2, with 8 bases aligning to TRBD2. CDR3 length equals 17 residues. CDR1 LGHDT and CDR2 YNNKEL come from the germline V gene (reference sequence). V shed 1 base, J shed 4 bases, and the junction held 8 bases outside the gene matches. The chain's CDR3 is CASSQAGGEEGTGELFF. The CDR3 DNA is TGTGCCAGCAGCCAAGCGGGGGGGGAAGAAGGCACCGGGGAGCTGTTTTTT.

V usage is TRBV4-1 and J usage is TRBJ2-7, with 9 bases fitting TRBD1. Germline assignment: CDR1 MGHRA and CDR2 YSYEKL. The CDR3 totals 15 residues. V was pared by 2 bases and J by 6 bases, with 8 bases of the junction left unmatched. CDR3 in amino acids: CASSQPRDRAGEQYF. The CDR3 region has the DNA TGCGCCAGCAGCCAACCCCGGGACAGGGCAGGCGAGCAGTACTTC.

The rearrangement joins TRBV5-8 to TRBJ1-1, with TRBD1 identical over 9 bases. Per germline, CDR1 SGHTS and CDR2 YDEGEE. Trimming removed 9 bases from V and 2 bases from J; junction bases left unmatched: 8. The CDR3 is made up of 14 amino acids. CDR3 bases: TGTGCCACCAGATACAGGGGGCGCAACACTGAAGCTTTCTTT. Encoded protein: CATRYRGRNTEAFF.

The chain links TRBV4-2 to TRBJ2-7; D ambiguous. Germline lookup yields CDR1 LGHNA and CDR2 YNFKEQ. The CDR3 consists of 15 residues. V shed 0 bases and J shed 2 bases, with 11 bases lying between them. The CDR3 loop reads CASSQDRADTYEQYF. CDR3 DNA sequence: TGTGCCAGCAGCCAAGATCGGGCAGACACCTACGAGCAGTACTTC.

The genes are TRBV28 and TRBJ2-2, with 8 nucleotides matching TRBD1. The CDR3 covers 14 residues. CDR1 is MDHEN, CDR2 SYDVKM, per germline. Losses at the gene ends were 5 bases for V and 4 bases for J; bases not matched to a gene: 3. The CDR3 spells CASSRQGTTGELFF. The CDR3 region has the DNA TGTGCCAGCAGTCGACAGGGGACCACCGGGGAGCTGTTTTTT. Together with reference TRBV28 and TRBJ2-2, the CDR3 gives the full variable domain: DVKVTQSSRYLVKRTGEKVFLECVQDMDHENMFWYRQDPGLGLRLIYFSYDVKMKEKGDIPEGYSVSREKKERFSLILESASTNQTSMYLCASSRQGTTGELFFGEGSRLTVL.

The chain uses TRBV7-2 and TRBJ1-4; D gene ambiguous. CDR3 length: 12 residues. In germline, CDR1 is SGHTA, CDR2 FQGNSA. Trimming left V 1 base short and J 14 bases short, with 11 bases between. The CDR3: CASSLVAQSLFF. In nucleotides, the CDR3 is TGTGCCAGCAGCTTAGTGGCGCAAAGCCTGTTTTTT.